These 20 T cell receptor beta chains came from one sample sequenced in a study of PD-L1 blockade in urothelial cancer. Libraries were prepared by immunoSEQ multiplex PCR; TCRdb keeps only in-frame clonotypes and omits some of them. Of about 100,000 clones in the sample, roughly nine tenths were seen once. This sample comprised PBMCs, obtained around atezolizumab (anti-PD-L1) treatment. The receptors were gathered from an elderly woman with urothelial cancer.

This clone was counted a few times. The V gene is TRBV5-4, the J gene TRBJ2-7; TRBD1 is a possible D gene (6 bases). The CDR3 has 14 amino acids. Germline V lookup: CDR1 SGHNT, CDR2 YYREEE (reference sequence). The ends were cut back, 6 bases at V and 2 bases at J, with 15 bases in the middle. The CDR3 sequence: CASTRAGQPYEQYF. The CDR3 coding sequence is TGTGCCAGCACGCGAGCCGGACAGCCCTACGAGCAGTACTTC.

This chain connects TRBV2 to TRBJ2-7; tentative D call: TRBD1 (6 bases). The V gene's germline CDR1 is SNHLY and CDR2 FYNNEI. Trimming pared 5 bases from V and 5 bases from J, leaving 16 bases between. This CDR3 contains 14 residues. Written as DNA, the CDR3 is TGTGCCAGCAGTCGGACAGAGATGGGCAACGAGCAGTACTTC. Its protein is CASSRTEMGNEQYF.

The chain couples TRBV27 to TRBJ1-5, with 7 bases identical to TRBD1. Per the germline V gene, CDR1 is MNHEY and CDR2 is SMNVEV (reference sequence). This CDR3 region has 18 residues. V shed 7 bases and J 3 bases; nucleotides not matched to a gene: 18. CDR3 residues: CASTPRAGSTGNNQPQHF. DNA of the CDR3: TGTGCCAGCACTCCCCGCGCGGGGTCGACAGGGAACAATCAGCCCCAGCATTTT.

V gene TRBV19 combines with J gene TRBJ1-1; 8 bases match TRBD1. Trimming took 11 bases from V and 4 from J; bases not matched to a gene: 12. From germline, CDR1 is LNHDA and CDR2 SQIVND (reference sequence). This CDR3 has 14 amino acids. As DNA, the CDR3 is TGTGCCGCTAGAGGCCAGGGGGCTGGCACTGAAGCTTTCTTT. Encoded protein: CAARGQGAGTEAFF.

V and J are TRBV11-2 and TRBJ2-1; TRBD1 matches at 7 bases. CDR3 size: 14 residues. The V segment lost 1 base and the J segment 7 bases; nucleotides outside the gene matches: 4. Germline V gene sequence: CDR1 SGHAT, CDR2 FQNNGV. CDR3 amino acids: CASSLGNRGNEQFF. The CDR3 DNA sequence: TGTGCCAGCAGCTTAGGCAACAGGGGTAATGAGCAGTTCTTC.

The genes are TRBV4-2 and TRBJ1-1; D unclear. From germline, CDR1 is LGHNA and CDR2 YNFKEQ. The CDR3 has 11 residues. The V gene lost 1 base and the J gene lost 11 bases, with 8 bases spanning the gap. The CDR3 loop reads CASSQGRSAFF. The CDR3 DNA is TGTGCCAGCAGCCAAGGTCGGTCTGCTTTCTTT.

The genes are TRBV7-8 and TRBJ1-2; no reliable D call. The CDR3 loop spans 13 amino acids. Trimming cost V 4 bases and J 8 bases, with 14 bases left between them. Germline CDR1 SGHVS, CDR2 FQNEAQ. The CDR3 is CASSSRPLRGYTF. Written as DNA, the CDR3 is TGTGCCAGCAGCTCGCGGCCCCTCCGAGGCTACACCTTC.

This chain connects TRBV28 to TRBJ1-5; 8 positions match TRBD1. Per germline, CDR1 MDHEN and CDR2 SYDVKM. Trimming removed 4 bases from V and 0 bases from J; junction bases left unmatched: 8. This CDR3 has 17 amino acids. The DNA of the CDR3 is TGTGCCAGCAGTTCGCCCGGGACAGGTGATAGCAATCAGCCCCAGCATTTT. As protein: CASSSPGTGDSNQPQHF. Using reference TRBV28 and TRBJ1-5 for the parts outside the CDR3, the full variable domain is DVKVTQSSRYLVKRTGEKVFLECVQDMDHENMFWYRQDPGLGLRLIYFSYDVKMKEKGDIPEGYSVSREKKERFSLILESASTNQTSMYLCASSSPGTGDSNQPQHFGDGTRLSIL.

The rearrangement links TRBV5-8 to TRBJ2-1; 12 bases are a match to TRBD2. V shed 5 bases, J shed 0 bases, and the junction held 12 bases outside the gene matches. CDR3 size: 19 residues. The germline gives CDR1 SGHTS, CDR2 YDEGEE. For the CDR3, the DNA is TGTGCCAGCAGGAAGGGGACTAGCGGGCCGAACCGCTCCTACAATGAGCAGTTCTTC. Protein: CASRKGTSGPNRSYNEQFF.

The chain combines TRBV6-5 with TRBJ2-5; 9 bases are a match to TRBD1. Trimming cost V 8 bases and J 6 bases; bases outside gene matches: 13. CDR1 and CDR2 (germline): MNHEY, SVGAGI. The CDR3 has 15 residues. The DNA for the CDR3 is TGTGCCAGCCTATCCCTACAGGGGGCGCGTAAGACCCAGTACTTC. Translation gives CASLSLQGARKTQYF.

The gene calls are TRBV5-1 and TRBJ2-7; 8 bases fit TRBD1. V lost 4 bases, J lost 3 bases, and 12 bases stayed unmatched. Germline assignment: CDR1 SGHRS and CDR2 YFSETQ. The CDR3 spans 16 residues. CDR3 residues: CASSPRPDRVNYEQYF. In DNA form, the CDR3 reads TGCGCCAGCAGCCCAAGGCCGGACAGGGTTAACTACGAGCAGTACTTC.

This chain's CDR3 is CASSEGIFVGGNTEAFF. The CDR3 nucleotides read TGTGCCAGCAGTGAAGGGATCTTTGTGGGGGGGAACACTGAAGCTTTCTTT. The chain combines TRBV6-1 with TRBJ1-1; D is perhaps TRBD1 (5 bases). V dropped 1 base and J dropped 1 base, with 16 bases sitting between them. CDR1 and CDR2 (germline): MNHNS, SASEGT. The CDR3 is 17 residues long.

This chain uses TRBV6-1 with TRBJ1-5, with 7 nucleotides matching TRBD1. The CDR3 spans 16 residues. Germline V gives CDR1 MNHNS, CDR2 SASEGT. Trimming cost V 4 bases and J 0 bases; bases outside gene matches: 6. CDR3 coding DNA: TGTGCCAGCAGTGCGGGGACAGCCTTTAGCAATCAGCCCCAGCATTTT. It yields the protein CASSAGTAFSNQPQHF.

This clone was observed a single time. For the CDR3, the DNA is TGTGCCAGCAGTGATTCAAAGACAGGGGACTATGGCTACACCTTC. This gives the protein CASSDSKTGDYGYTF. V and J are TRBV25-1 and TRBJ1-2; 8 bases match TRBD1. The CDR3 loop spans 15 amino acids. Germline-derived CDR1 and CDR2 are MGHDK and SYGVNS. Unmatched junction bases numbered 6, after V lost 3 bases and J lost 3 bases.

The sample holds one count of this clone. The chain has TRBV28 and TRBJ1-5; no definite D call. The V gene's germline CDR1 is MDHEN and CDR2 SYDVKM. The germline V and J ends were trimmed by 5 bases and 4 bases, with 12 bases remaining between them. This CDR3 has 14 amino acids. CDR3 DNA: TGTGCCAGCAGTGCCGGGGTTAGGAATCAGCCCCAGCATTTT. The encoded protein is CASSAGVRNQPQHF.

The V and J genes are TRBV6-1 and TRBJ1-1, with D maybe TRBD1 (5 bases). This CDR3 is 13 amino acids long. V was clipped by 6 bases and J by 4 bases, with 12 bases between them. Germline CDR1 reads MNHNS; CDR2 reads SASEGT. The CDR3 DNA is TGTGCCAGCAGCCGAGGGGAGGGCACTGAAGCTTTCTTT. Translated, it gives CASSRGEGTEAFF.

J is TRBJ2-1 and V is TRBV19; possible D gene TRBD1, 5 bases. Trimming pared 4 bases from V and 6 bases from J, leaving 16 bases between. The length of the CDR3 is 15 residues. In germline, CDR1 is LNHDA, CDR2 SQIVND (reference sequence). DNA of the CDR3: TGTGCCAGTAGTAAACATCCGGATACAGGCAATGAGCAGTTCTTC. Encoded protein: CASSKHPDTGNEQFF.

The chain has TRBV27 and TRBJ2-5, with 7 bases lining up with TRBD2. J lost 5 bases, V lost 7 bases, and 13 bases had no gene match. CDR3 length: 15 residues. Germline assignment: CDR1 MNHEY and CDR2 SMNVEV (reference sequence). CDR3 sequence (DNA): TGTGCCAGCAATCCGGGAGGCGGGAGACGGGAGACCCAGTACTTC. This encodes CASNPGGGRRETQYF.

This clone is a singleton in its sample. The rearrangement uses TRBV9 and TRBJ1-1; maybe TRBD1 (5 bases). Trimming removed 0 bases at V and 7 bases at J, with 13 bases between. The CDR3 totals 14 residues. CDR1 and CDR2 from the germline V gene are SGDLS and YYNGEE. The CDR3 spells CASSVDGGAGEAFF. The CDR3 coding sequence is TGTGCCAGCAGCGTAGACGGAGGGGCTGGTGAAGCTTTCTTT.

Only a few counts were recorded for this clone. This sequence joins TRBV6-1 and TRBJ2-3; 7 nucleotides agree with TRBD1. Looked up from germline, CDR1 is MNHNS and CDR2 is SASEGT. The CDR3 runs to 14 residues. With V trimmed by 7 bases and J by 2 bases, 6 bases remained unmatched. For the CDR3, the DNA is TGTGCCAGCAACAGGGACAGCCACACAGATACGCAGTATTTT. Protein sequence: CASNRDSHTDTQYF.